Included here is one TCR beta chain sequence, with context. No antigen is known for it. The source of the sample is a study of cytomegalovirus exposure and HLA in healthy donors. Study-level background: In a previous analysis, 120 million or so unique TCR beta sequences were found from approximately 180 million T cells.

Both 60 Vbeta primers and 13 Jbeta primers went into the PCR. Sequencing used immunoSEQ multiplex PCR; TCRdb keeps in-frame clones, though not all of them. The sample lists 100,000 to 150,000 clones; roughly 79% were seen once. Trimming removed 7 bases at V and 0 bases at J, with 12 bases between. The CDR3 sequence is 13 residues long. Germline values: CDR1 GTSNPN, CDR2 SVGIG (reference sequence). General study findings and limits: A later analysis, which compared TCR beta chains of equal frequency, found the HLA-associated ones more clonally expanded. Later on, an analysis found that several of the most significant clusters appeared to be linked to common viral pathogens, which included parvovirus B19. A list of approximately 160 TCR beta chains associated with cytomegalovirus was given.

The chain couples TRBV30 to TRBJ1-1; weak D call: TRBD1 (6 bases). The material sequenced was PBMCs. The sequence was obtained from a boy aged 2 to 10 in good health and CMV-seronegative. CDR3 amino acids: CASKQGLNTEAFF. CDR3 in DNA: TGTGCCTCCAAACAGGGTCTGAACACTGAAGCTTTCTTT. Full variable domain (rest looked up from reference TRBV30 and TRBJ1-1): SQTIHQWPATLVQPVGSPLSLECTVEGTSNPNLYWYRQAAGRGLQLLFYSVGIGQISSEVPQNLSASRPQDRQFILSSKKLLLSDSGFYLCASKQGLNTEAFFGQGTRLTVV.